One sample yielded the 24 T cell receptor beta chains listed below, sequenced in a study of Graves' ophthalmopathy and Graves' hyperthyroidism. Amplified material comprised TCR beta CDR3 regions derived from RNA transcripts. HTBI primers were employed in first-round RT-PCR, then a second-round multiplex PCR followed. One entry per CDR3 protein results from TCRdb running MiXCR on the multiplex PCR reads. The table lists 500,000 to 700,000 distinct CDR3 sequences, just under 40% of them singletons. The sequenced sample was peripheral blood or thyroid tissue (not recorded which). These TCRs come from an adult man with Graves' hyperthyroidism.

This clonotype was found many times. The chain recombines TRBV7-2 with TRBJ2-2; D possibly corresponds to TRBD2 (6 bases). The V gene lost 3 bases and the J gene lost 6 bases, with 11 bases spanning the gap. Germline loops: CDR1 SGHTA, CDR2 FQGNSA. The CDR3 extends over 14 amino acids. CDR3 in DNA: TGTGCCAGCAGCTTCCTAGCGAGGTCCGGGGAGCTGTTTTTT. Residues: CASSFLARSGELFF. The whole variable domain, remainder taken from reference TRBV7-2 and TRBJ2-2, is GAGVSQSPSNKVTEKGKDVELRCDPISGHTALYWYRQSLGQGLEFLIYFQGNSAPDKSGLPSDRFSAERTGGSVSTLTIQRTQQEDSAVYLCASSFLARSGELFFGEGSRLTVL.

A note on this clonotype: A read error is possible here, since a much larger clone lies one base away. The final CDR3 position lacks the conserved phenylalanine or tryptophan, pointing to a likely read error. This chain joins TRBV9 and TRBJ1-6, with 7 bases lining up with TRBD1. There are 15 residues in the CDR3. V lost 4 bases and J lost 6; bases outside the gene matches: 7. The V gene's germline CDR1 is SGDLS and CDR2 YYNGEE. The CDR3, as DNA: TGTGCCAGCAGCCCAGGGGGGGGAACTAATTCACCCCTCCACCTT. Protein: CASSPGGGTNSPLHL.

Turning to this clonotype: An end of the junction does not agree with germline; a read error may underlie this. J is TRBJ1-4 and V is TRBV5-1, with TRBD1 matching over 9 bases. Germline CDR1 reads SGHRS; CDR2 reads YFSETQ. The CDR3 is 10 residues long. The CDR3 is CASSPNTGGF. The CDR3 region has the DNA TGCGCCAGCAGCCCAAATACAGGGGGCTTT.

This clonotype was seen ten or more times. The chain has TRBV19 and TRBJ1-5; the match to TRBD1 covers 9 bases. Germline CDR1 reads LNHDA; CDR2 reads SQIVND (reference sequence). This CDR3 spans 16 amino acids. After removal of 2 bases from V and 0 bases from J, the junction contained 2 bases not matched to a gene. The CDR3 is CASSIRTGVSNQPQHF. The CDR3, as DNA: TGTGCCAGTAGTATACGGACAGGGGTTAGCAATCAGCCCCAGCATTTT.

This clonotype occurred many times. One end of the junction fails to match germline, which may point to a read error. The gene calls are TRBV7-7 and TRBJ2-5; D not certain. The CDR3 extends over 15 amino acids. CDR1 is SSHAT and CDR2 is FNYEAQ in the germline V gene (reference sequence). CDR3 DNA: TGTGCTAGCAGCTTAGGGTTAGGAGCCCAAGAGACCCAGTACTTC. Its protein product is CASSLGLGAQETQYF. Drawing the rest from reference TRBV7-7 and TRBJ2-5, the complete variable domain is GAGVSQSPRYKVTKRGQDVTLRCDPISSHATLYWYQQALGQGPEFLTYFNYEAQPDKSGLPSDRFSAERPEGSISTLTIQRTEQRDSAMYRCASSLGLGAQETQYFGPGTRLLVL.

This clonotype has at least ten counts. The chain carries TRBV20-1 and TRBJ1-2, with D perhaps TRBD1 (6 bases). Germline V gives CDR1 DFQATT, CDR2 SNEGSKA (reference sequence). This CDR3 contains 13 residues. V was pared by 3 bases and J by 4 bases, with 12 bases between. The CDR3 region is CSARTGRFYGYTF. CDR3 bases: TGCAGTGCTAGGACAGGACGATTCTATGGCTACACCTTC.

On this clonotype itself: A much larger clonotype is one base distant, so this may be a read error. The J gene is TRBJ1-1, the V gene TRBV9; 12 bases line up with TRBD1. This CDR3 spans 16 amino acids. The V gene's germline CDR1 is SGDLS and CDR2 YYNGEE. For the CDR3, the DNA is TGTGCCAGCAGCAGGGACAGGGGGCTAGAGGACACTGAAGCTTCCTTT. It encodes CASSRDRGLEDTEASF. Together with reference TRBV9 and TRBJ1-1, the CDR3 gives the full variable domain: DSGVTQTPKHLITATGQRVTLRCSPRSGDLSVYWYQQSLDQGLQFLIQYYNGEERAKGNILERFSAQQFPDLHSELNLSSLELGDSALYFCASSRDRGLEDTEASFGQGTRLTVV.

This clonotype was seen a handful of times. The rearrangement joins TRBV4-1 to TRBJ1-1; D gene ambiguous. Trimming stripped 3 bases from V and 4 bases from J, with 12 bases between. This CDR3 is built from 14 residues. The germline gives CDR1 MGHRA, CDR2 YSYEKL. The CDR3 reads CASSQVGEGTEAFF. The CDR3 DNA is TGCGCCAGCAGCCAGGTTGGGGAAGGCACTGAAGCTTTCTTT.

V and J are TRBV29-1 and TRBJ1-1, with 7 bases identical to TRBD1. In germline, CDR1 is SQVTM, CDR2 ANQGSEA. V shed 4 bases and J 0 bases; nucleotides not matched to a gene: 8. CDR3 size: 15 residues. DNA of the CDR3: TGCAGCGTTGTTCGGACAGGAATAATGAACACTGAAGCTTTCTTT. Amino acids: CSVVRTGIMNTEAFF.

This clonotype was recorded at least ten times. This sequence joins TRBV6-1 and TRBJ2-7; no reliable D call. V was trimmed by 6 bases and J by 0 bases, leaving 6 bases between them. This CDR3 spans 12 amino acids. Germline loops: CDR1 MNHNS, CDR2 SASEGT. CDR3 DNA: TGTGCCAGCAGAAGGGACTCCTACGAGCAGTACTTC. As protein: CASRRDSYEQYF.

The rearrangement joins TRBV5-1 to TRBJ2-3; 12 nucleotides line up with TRBD2. Per the germline V gene, CDR1 is SGHRS and CDR2 is YFSETQ. Trimming removed 4 bases from V and 0 bases from J; junction bases left unmatched: 9. This CDR3 has 18 amino acids. The DNA of the CDR3 is TGCGCCAGCAGCCCAAGGGGGACTAGCGGGTTTAGCACAGATACGCAGTATTTT. Its translation: CASSPRGTSGFSTDTQYF.

This clonotype has ten or more counts. The rearrangement joins TRBV2 to TRBJ1-1; D gene ambiguous. Germline V gene data show CDR1 as SNHLY and CDR2 as FYNNEI. This CDR3 comprises 8 residues. V was cut by 9 bases and J by 10 bases, with 6 bases left in between. The CDR3 bases are TGTGCCAGAGGGTTAGCTTTCTTT. Translated: CARGLAFF.

This clonotype was detected a few times. A read error may explain this, as a much larger clone is one base away. The chain links TRBV2 to TRBJ1-1; D call uncertain. This CDR3 comprises 14 residues. Germline V CDR1 and CDR2: SNHLY, FYNNEI. V gave up 3 bases and J gave up 4 bases, with 12 bases separating them. The chain's CDR3 is CASSEVWVATEAFF. Written as DNA, the CDR3 is TGTGCCAGCAGTGAGGTTTGGGTGGCCACTGAAGCTTTCTTT.

This clonotype occurred a few times. J is TRBJ1-1 and V is TRBV9; D is perhaps TRBD1 (6 bases). The CDR3 runs 14 residues. CDR1 and CDR2 from the germline V gene are SGDLS and YYNGEE. V was pared by 0 bases and J by 5 bases, with 11 bases between. For the CDR3, the DNA is TGTGCCAGCAGCGTAGATGGGGGCCGGACTGAAGCTTTCTTT. Amino acids: CASSVDGGRTEAFF.

This clonotype showed up many times. The chain couples TRBV12-3 or TRBV12-4 to TRBJ1-1; D may be TRBD1 (6 bases). V was pared by 6 bases and J by 5 bases, with 16 bases between. This CDR3 contains 14 residues. CDR3 in amino acids: CASSAGGAMTEAFF. The CDR3 region has the DNA TGTGCCAGCAGCGCTGGGGGCGCAATGACTGAAGCTTTCTTT.

With respect to this clonotype: This clone may be a read error of a much larger clone one base away. A read error is likely, as this CDR3 ends without the conserved phenylalanine or tryptophan. V and J are TRBV19 and TRBJ2-2; TRBD1 agrees at 8 bases. The CDR3 has 16 amino acids. Germline V gives CDR1 LNHDA, CDR2 SQIVND (reference sequence). V dropped 4 bases and J dropped 2; count of bases not matched to a gene: 6. CDR3 region: CASSKKTGANTGELFL. For the CDR3, the DNA is TGTGCCAGTAGTAAAAAGACAGGGGCAAACACCGGGGAGCTGTTTCTT.

The J gene is TRBJ1-1, the V gene TRBV6-5; D not certain. The length of the CDR3 is 14 residues. V was pared by 7 bases and J by 3 bases, with 15 bases between. Per the germline V gene, CDR1 is MNHEY and CDR2 is SVGAGI. The CDR3 bases are TGTGCCAGCACCTATCGGGTCGGGGACACTGAAGCTTTCTTT. Translating gives CASTYRVGDTEAFF.

This clonotype has a single count. The chain recombines TRBV15 with TRBJ2-6; 10 nucleotides agree with TRBD1. From germline, CDR1 is LNHNV and CDR2 YYDKDF (reference sequence). The CDR3 contains 17 residues. J gave up 2 bases and V 8 bases, and 9 bases lay outside the gene matches. The CDR3 loop reads CATGKGTGEPGANVLTF. The CDR3 coding sequence is TGTGCCACCGGAAAAGGGACAGGGGAACCTGGGGCCAACGTCCTGACTTTC.

This clonotype was counted many times. The chain carries TRBV13 and TRBJ2-7; D is unclear. V was trimmed by 2 bases and J by 2 bases, leaving 10 bases between them. Germline lookup yields CDR1 PRHDT and CDR2 FYEKMQ (reference sequence). This CDR3 comprises 14 residues. Written as DNA, the CDR3 is TGTGCCAGCAGCTTATCAAACACGGCCTACGAGCAGTACTTC. This gives the protein CASSLSNTAYEQYF.

As regards this clonotype: This likely comes from a read error, as the CDR3 has no conserved phenylalanine or tryptophan at its end. The chain couples TRBV4-1 to TRBJ2-7; the D gene is possibly TRBD2 (5 bases). There are 13 residues in the CDR3. CDR1 is MGHRA, CDR2 YSYEKL, per germline. The ends were cut back, 4 bases at V and 2 bases at J, with 9 bases in the middle. The CDR3 DNA reads TGCGCCAGCAGCCGGGAGACCGCCTACGAGCAGTACCTC. Protein product: CASSRETAYEQYL.

The CDR3 sequence is CASSFAGDNYGYTF. In DNA form, the CDR3 reads TGTGCCAGCAGTTTTGCAGGGGATAACTATGGCTACACCTTC. The V and J genes are TRBV28 and TRBJ1-2; D is possibly TRBD1 (6 bases). V was pared by 3 bases and J by 1 base, with 9 bases between. There are 14 residues in the CDR3. CDR1 MDHEN and CDR2 SYDVKM come from the germline V gene.

The CDR3 DNA sequence: TGTGCCAGCAGCTTGGATCTAGCAGGTATCTACGAGCAGTACTTC. As protein: CASSLDLAGIYEQYF. The genes are TRBV7-9 and TRBJ2-7; maybe TRBD2 (5 bases). V was trimmed by 3 bases and J by 3 bases, leaving 15 bases between them. This CDR3 spans 15 amino acids. Germline-derived CDR1 and CDR2 are SEHNR and FQNEAQ (reference sequence).

The chain links TRBV5-1 to TRBJ2-5, with a possible D match to TRBD2 (6 bases). CDR1 is SGHRS and CDR2 is YFSETQ in the germline V gene. Trimming removed 1 base from V and 4 bases from J, with 11 bases in between. This CDR3 has 14 amino acids. This chain's CDR3 is CASSLFRRGETQYF. In DNA form, the CDR3 reads TGCGCCAGCAGCTTGTTCCGGAGGGGAGAGACCCAGTACTTC.

This clonotype was observed many times. The chain couples TRBV5-1 to TRBJ2-7, with D tentatively TRBD1 or TRBD2 (5 bases each). Looked up from germline, CDR1 is SGHRS and CDR2 is YFSETQ. V gave up 0 bases and J gave up 7 bases, with 17 bases separating them. The CDR3 has 15 residues. The CDR3 DNA reads TGCGCCAGCAGCTTGGCCGTCGGGGCTATCGGTGAGCAGTACTTC. Translated: CASSLAVGAIGEQYF. The complete variable domain, with remaining parts taken from reference TRBV5-1 and TRBJ2-7, reads KAGVTQTPRYLIKTRGQQVTLSCSPISGHRSVSWYQQTPGQGLQFLFEYFSETQRNKGNFPGRFSGRQFSNSRSEMNVSTLELGDSALYLCASSLAVGAIGEQYFGPGTRLTVT.